This record concerns one T cell receptor beta chain sequence. The assay was immunoSEQ multiplex PCR, and TCRdb's table has in-frame clones only and misses some. The sample has some 2,500,000 clones, roughly 92% seen once. The V end was cut by 6 bases, the J end by 6 bases, with 18 bases between. CDR1 is MNHNS and CDR2 is SASEGT in the germline V gene. The length of the CDR3 is 15 residues. This specimen belongs to a study of shared clonotypes between healthy human individuals. Sample: naive CD4+ T cells from PBMCs. Sample subset: CD45RA+ positively selected. The receptor comes from a man younger than 35 in good health. Some clones in this sample may be carry-over from other donors' samples. The V and J genes are TRBV6-1 and TRBJ2-1; tentatively, D is TRBD1 (6 bases). The CDR3 loop is CASRVGTLLSNEQFF. The DNA of the CDR3 is TGTGCCAGCAGGGTCGGGACATTACTAAGCAATGAGCAGTTCTTC.